The 4 T cell receptor beta chains given below trace back to one sample, sequenced in a study of T cell repertoires in aging, cancer and after chemotherapy. The template was genomic DNA from peripheral blood, not RNA. Rearranged V-D-J TRB sequences were amplified with a mixed TRB-A/B primer pool. TCRdb reprocessed the multiplex PCR reads via MiXCR and lists one record per CDR3 protein. Of about 4,900 distinct CDR3 sequences in the sample, 46% were seen once. The sample consisted of blood. These receptors were taken from a human donor in good health.

CDR3 loop: CATTMGPLAFF. The CDR3 coding sequence is TGTGCCACCACGATGGGGCCGTTGGCTTTCTTT. This chain uses TRBV19 with TRBJ2-2; D might be TRBD1 (5 bases). Near its end, the DNA agrees better with TRBJ1-1, so the J call may be wrong. Germline V CDR1 and CDR2: LNHDA, SQIVND (reference sequence). CDR3 length: 11 residues.

This chain joins TRBV5-6 and TRBJ2-1; 7 bases line up with TRBD2. The CDR3 contains 13 residues. The germline gives CDR1 SGHDT, CDR2 YYEEEE. The V segment lost 7 bases and the J segment 9 bases; nucleotides outside the gene matches: 10. This chain's CDR3 is CASGPPWGGEQFF. As DNA, the CDR3 is TGTGCCAGCGGGCCGCCCTGGGGGGGTGAGCAGTTCTTC.

This clonotype was seen only once. One end of the junction varies from germline; a read error may be responsible. This chain links TRBV6-4 with TRBJ1-5, with D unclear. The CDR3 covers 16 residues. CDR1 MRHNA and CDR2 SNTAGT come from the germline V gene. DNA for the CDR3: TGTGCCAGCAGTTACTCACCGGGCGTGAGCAATCAGCCCCAGCATTTT. It encodes CASSYSPGVSNQPQHF.

In this sample, this clonotype turned up a few times. The chain links TRBV29-1 to TRBJ1-1; the match to TRBD1 covers 7 bases. This CDR3 comprises 13 residues. V was pared by 6 bases and J by 4 bases, with 8 bases of the junction left unmatched. Germline loops: CDR1 SQVTM, CDR2 ANQGSEA. Here the CDR3 DNA reads TGCAGCGTGCCCAGGGGGATCGGCACTGAAGCTTTCTTT. Residues: CSVPRGIGTEAFF.